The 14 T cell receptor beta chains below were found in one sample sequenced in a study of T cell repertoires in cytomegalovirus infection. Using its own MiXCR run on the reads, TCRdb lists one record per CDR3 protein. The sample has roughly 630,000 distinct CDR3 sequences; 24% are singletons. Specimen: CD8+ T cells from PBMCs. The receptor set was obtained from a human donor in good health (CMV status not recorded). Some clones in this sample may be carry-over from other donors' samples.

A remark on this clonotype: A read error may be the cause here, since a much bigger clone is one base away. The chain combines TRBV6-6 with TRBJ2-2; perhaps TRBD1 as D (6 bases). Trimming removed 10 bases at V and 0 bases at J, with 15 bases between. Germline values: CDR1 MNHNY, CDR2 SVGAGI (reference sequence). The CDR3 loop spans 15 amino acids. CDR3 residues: CANRTRDTNTGELFF. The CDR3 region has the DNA TGTGCCAACAGAACTCGGGACACGAACACCGGGGAGCTGTTTTTT.

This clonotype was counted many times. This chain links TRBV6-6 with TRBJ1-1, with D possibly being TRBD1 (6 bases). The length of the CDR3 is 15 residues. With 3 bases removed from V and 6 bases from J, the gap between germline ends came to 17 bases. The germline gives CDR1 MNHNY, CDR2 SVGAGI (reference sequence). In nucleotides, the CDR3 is TGTGCCAGCAGTTATATTTCCAGGGGAAATTCTGAAGCTTTCTTT. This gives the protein CASSYISRGNSEAFF.

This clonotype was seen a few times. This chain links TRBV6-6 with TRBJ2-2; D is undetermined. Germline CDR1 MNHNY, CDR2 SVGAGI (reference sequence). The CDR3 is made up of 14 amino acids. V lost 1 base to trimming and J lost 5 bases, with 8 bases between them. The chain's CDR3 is CASSYLSPTGELFF. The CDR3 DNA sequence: TGTGCCAGCAGTTACTTGAGTCCTACCGGGGAGCTGTTTTTT.

CDR3 bases: TGCAGCGTTGTATTGGATACGCAGTATTTT. Translated, it gives CSVVLDTQYF. V and J are TRBV29-1 and TRBJ2-3; no definite D call. Trimming stripped 4 bases from V and 6 bases from J, with 5 bases between. The CDR3 contains 10 residues. The V gene's germline CDR1 is SQVTM and CDR2 ANQGSEA.

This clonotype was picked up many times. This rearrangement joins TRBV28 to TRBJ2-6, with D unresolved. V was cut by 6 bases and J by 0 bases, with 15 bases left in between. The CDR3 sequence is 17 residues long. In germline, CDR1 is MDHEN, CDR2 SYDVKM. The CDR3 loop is CASRPLGSLSGANVLTF. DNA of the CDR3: TGTGCCAGCAGGCCCTTAGGGTCACTCTCTGGGGCCAACGTCCTGACTTTC.

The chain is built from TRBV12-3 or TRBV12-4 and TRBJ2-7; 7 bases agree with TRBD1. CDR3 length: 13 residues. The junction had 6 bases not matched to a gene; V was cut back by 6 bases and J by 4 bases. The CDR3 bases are TGTGCCAGCAGGCCTGGACAGGATTACGAGCAGTACTTC. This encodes CASRPGQDYEQYF.

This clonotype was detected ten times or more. Here the CDR3 DNA reads TGTGCCAGCAGCTTACCCGGGCCCGGGGAGCTGTTTTTT. Translation gives CASSLPGPGELFF. The rearrangement uses TRBV7-6 and TRBJ2-2; no firm D call. V was clipped by 2 bases and J by 6 bases, with 7 bases between them. Looked up from germline, CDR1 is SGHVS and CDR2 is FNYEAQ. CDR3 length: 13 amino acids.

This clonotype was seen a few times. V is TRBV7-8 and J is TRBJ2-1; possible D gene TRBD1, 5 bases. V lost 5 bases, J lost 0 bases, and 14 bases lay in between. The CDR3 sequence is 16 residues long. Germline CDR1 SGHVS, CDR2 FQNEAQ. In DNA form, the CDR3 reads TGTGCCAGCAGCCCAGGGATTCTTGACTCCTACAATGAGCAGTTCTTC. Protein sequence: CASSPGILDSYNEQFF.

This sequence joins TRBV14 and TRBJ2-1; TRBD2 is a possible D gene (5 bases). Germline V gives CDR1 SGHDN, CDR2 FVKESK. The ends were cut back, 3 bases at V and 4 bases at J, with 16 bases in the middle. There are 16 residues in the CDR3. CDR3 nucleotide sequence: TGTGCCAGCAGCCACGGTTCTGGAGGCCGGTACAATGAGCAGTTCTTC. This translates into CASSHGSGGRYNEQFF.

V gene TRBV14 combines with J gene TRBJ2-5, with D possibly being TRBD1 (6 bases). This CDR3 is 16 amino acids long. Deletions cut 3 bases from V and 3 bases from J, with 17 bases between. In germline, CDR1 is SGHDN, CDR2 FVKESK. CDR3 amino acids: CASSHPRAPGEETQYF. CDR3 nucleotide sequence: TGTGCCAGCAGCCACCCCCGGGCCCCAGGGGAAGAGACCCAGTACTTC.

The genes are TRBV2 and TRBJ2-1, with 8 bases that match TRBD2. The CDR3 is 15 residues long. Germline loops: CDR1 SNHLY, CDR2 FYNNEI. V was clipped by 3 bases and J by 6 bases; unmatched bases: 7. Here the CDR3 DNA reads TGTGCCAGCAGTGAGAAGCGGGGGTTCTGCAATGAGCAGTTCTTC. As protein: CASSEKRGFCNEQFF.

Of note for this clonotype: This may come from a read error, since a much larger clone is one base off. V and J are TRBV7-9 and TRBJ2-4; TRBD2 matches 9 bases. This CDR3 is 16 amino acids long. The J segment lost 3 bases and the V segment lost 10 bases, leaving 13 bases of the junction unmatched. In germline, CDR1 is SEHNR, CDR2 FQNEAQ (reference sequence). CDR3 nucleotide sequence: TGTGCCAACAGAGCTGTAGCGGGGGAGGACAAAAACATTCAGTACTTC. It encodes CANRAVAGEDKNIQYF. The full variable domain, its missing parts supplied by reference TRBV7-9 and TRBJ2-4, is DTGVSQNPRHKITKRGQNVTFRCDPISEHNRLYWYRQTLGQGPEFLTYFQNEAQLEKSRLLSDRFSAERPKGSFSTLEIQRTEQGDSAMYLCANRAVAGEDKNIQYFGAGTRLSVL.

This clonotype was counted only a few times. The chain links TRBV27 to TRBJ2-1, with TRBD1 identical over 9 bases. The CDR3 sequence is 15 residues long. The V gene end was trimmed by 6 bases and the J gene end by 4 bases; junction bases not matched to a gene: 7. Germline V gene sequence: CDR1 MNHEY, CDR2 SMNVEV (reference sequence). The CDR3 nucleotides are TGTGCCAGCAGAACGGGACAGGGCGTTTACAATGAGCAGTTCTTC. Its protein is CASRTGQGVYNEQFF.

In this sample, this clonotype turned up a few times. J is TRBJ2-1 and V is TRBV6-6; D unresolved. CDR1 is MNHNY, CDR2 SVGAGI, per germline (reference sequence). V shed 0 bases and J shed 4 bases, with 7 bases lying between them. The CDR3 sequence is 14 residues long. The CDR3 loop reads CASSYSTVYNEQFF. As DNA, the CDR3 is TGTGCCAGCAGTTACTCAACAGTTTACAATGAGCAGTTCTTC.